This TCR beta chain was identified in a study of T cell responses to AZD1222 COVID-19 vaccine. Libraries were prepared by immunoSEQ multiplex PCR; TCRdb keeps only in-frame clonotypes and omits some of them. The profile shows about 180,000 clones, 75% to 90% of them singletons. Whole-study findings and limits: Recipients of two AZD1222 doses showed rising Spike-specific TCR breadth and depth. Females made up more of the donors, who were largely white British, and clonal diversity may have come out too low. The number of AZD1222 recipients seropositive at baseline was only five to seven.

V lost 3 bases to trimming and J lost 0 bases, with 11 bases between them. The CDR3 has 16 residues. In germline, CDR1 is KGHDR, CDR2 SFDVKD. To note about this clone: Antigen specificity is unknown.

The V call is TRBV24-1, the J call TRBJ1-3; weak D call: TRBD1 (6 bases). The sequencing used peripheral blood, collected on day 0 of AZD1222 vaccination. The sequence was obtained from an adult in good health. CDR3 coding DNA: TGTGCCACCAGTGATCGGGGGGCCGACTCTGGAAACACCATATATTTT. Translated, it gives CATSDRGADSGNTIYF.